This T cell receptor beta chain was sequenced for a study of T cells in Graves' hyperthyroidism and ophthalmopathy. As to this clonotype: Antigen: not known. Relative to the germline gene, one junction end is altered; a read error may explain this.

Regarding the study as a whole: Appearing also in blood were most of the thyroid clonotypes expanded above 0.001.

TCR beta CDR3 region amplification was performed from RNA transcripts. The study used the HTBI primer set for a first-round RT-PCR of the TCR CDR3. TCRdb analysed the multiplex PCR reads with MiXCR anew, one entry per CDR3 protein. The table shows about 700,000 distinct CDR3 sequences, with nearly 45% occurring only once. The CDR3 has 16 amino acids. The germline gives CDR1 KGHDR, CDR2 SFDVKD. Diagnostic assessment was based on clinical symptoms, serum thyroxine and TRAb, thyroid ultrasound and orbital computed tomography. Material for sequencing was peripheral blood or thyroid tissue (not recorded which). This receptor was obtained from an adult man with Graves' disease, either hyperthyroidism or ophthalmopathy (not recorded which). The gene calls are TRBV24-1 and TRBJ1-3; D remains ambiguous. As DNA, the CDR3 is TGTGCCAGCAGTGACCCCGACGAGTGGGGTGGAAACACCATATATTTT. Protein product: CASSDPDEWGGNTIYF.